Listed here are 20 T cell receptor beta chains from one sample, sequenced in a study of blood T cell repertoires in COVID-19. Libraries were prepared by immunoSEQ multiplex PCR; TCRdb keeps only in-frame clonotypes and omits some of them. In the table there are roughly 140,000 clones, 84% of which are singletons. Material: peripheral blood. These TCRs come from a human donor in a cohort sampled during active COVID-19.

This clone was seen more than once but under ten times. The gene calls are TRBV7-8 and TRBJ1-1, with D possibly TRBD1 on 6 matching bases. Germline lookup yields CDR1 SGHVS and CDR2 FQNEAQ. This CDR3 is 15 amino acids long. V shed 0 bases and J shed 7 bases, with 15 bases lying between them. CDR3 sequence (DNA): TGTGCCAGCAGCTTAGCGCGGCTAGGGGGTGATGAAGCTTTCTTT. Protein: CASSLARLGGDEAFF.

The chain combines TRBV14 with TRBJ2-1, with D possibly TRBD2 on 6 matching bases. Trimming removed 0 bases at V and 0 bases at J, with 9 bases between. CDR3 size: 16 residues. Per germline, CDR1 SGHDN and CDR2 FVKESK. The CDR3 nucleotides are TGTGCCAGCAGCCAAGATGCGGGGAGCTCCTACAATGAGCAGTTCTTC. The encoded protein is CASSQDAGSSYNEQFF.

The chain links TRBV2 to TRBJ2-2; 8 bases are a match to TRBD1. CDR1 and CDR2 (germline): SNHLY, FYNNEI. V lost 6 bases, J lost 5 bases, and 5 bases stayed unmatched. The CDR3 totals 14 residues. The CDR3 DNA sequence: TGTGCCAGCAGCGCGACAGGGGTGACCGGGGAGCTGTTTTTT. It yields the protein CASSATGVTGELFF.

The CDR3: CASSPGTGNNQPQHF. DNA of the CDR3: TGTGCCAGCAGCCCCGGGACAGGGAATAATCAGCCCCAGCATTTT. The chain recombines TRBV7-6 with TRBJ1-5; 9 nucleotides align to TRBD1. The CDR3 has 15 residues. V dropped 5 bases and J dropped 4; count of bases not matched to a gene: 6. The germline V gene encodes CDR1 SGHVS and CDR2 FNYEAQ.

The CDR3 here is CASSKTGGAVAFF. CDR3 bases: TGTGCCAGCAGCAAGACAGGGGGCGCGGTGGCTTTCTTT. This sequence joins TRBV5-4 and TRBJ1-1; 10 bases agree with TRBD1. CDR1 is SGHNT and CDR2 is YYREEE in the germline V gene (reference sequence). Unmatched junction bases numbered 8, after V lost 4 bases and J lost 11 bases. There are 13 residues in the CDR3.

This sequence joins TRBV5-1 and TRBJ1-1; TRBD1 agrees at 8 bases. Germline V gene data show CDR1 as SGHRS and CDR2 as YFSETQ. This CDR3 contains 14 residues. V shed 4 bases and J 7 bases; nucleotides not matched to a gene: 9. The CDR3, as DNA: TGCGCCAGCAGCGTCTCAGGGGGCAGGGGTGAAGCTTTCTTT. Translating it yields CASSVSGGRGEAFF.

The rearrangement links TRBV5-1 to TRBJ1-6; TRBD1 matches at 8 bases. The CDR3 sequence is 16 residues long. With V trimmed by 3 bases and J by 5 bases, 7 bases remained unmatched. CDR1 is SGHRS, CDR2 YFSETQ, per germline. CDR3 DNA: TGCGCCAGCAGCTATCCAGGGGGCGCTGATAATTCACCCCTCCACTTT. It translates to CASSYPGGADNSPLHF.

The rearrangement uses TRBV18 and TRBJ1-1; 9 bases line up with TRBD1. V lost 1 base to trimming and J lost 1 base; unmatched junction nucleotides: 4. The CDR3 runs 16 residues. Germline CDR1 KGHSH, CDR2 LQKENI. The CDR3 spells CASSPRTGGANTEAFF. As DNA, the CDR3 is TGTGCCAGCTCACCACGTACAGGGGGCGCGAACACTGAAGCTTTCTTT. Supplemented by reference TRBV18 and TRBJ1-1, the full variable domain reads NAGVMQNPRHLVRRRGQEARLRCSPMKGHSHVYWYRQLPEEGLKFMVYLQKENIIDESGMPKERFSAEFPKEGPSILRIQQVVRGDSAAYFCASSPRTGGANTEAFFGQGTRLTVV.

V usage is TRBV15 and J usage is TRBJ1-6, with D possibly matching TRBD1 (5 bases). CDR1 and CDR2 from the germline V gene are LNHNV and YYDKDF (reference sequence). The CDR3 loop spans 14 amino acids. Deletions cut 2 bases from V and 8 bases from J, with 10 bases between. The CDR3 reads CATSRTTGYSPLHF. CDR3 in DNA: TGTGCCACCAGCAGAACCACAGGTTATTCACCCCTCCACTTT.

In its sample, this clone was seen once. V usage is TRBV3-1 (or the pseudogene TRBV3-2) and J usage is TRBJ2-7; perhaps TRBD2 as D (5 bases). The V gene lost 0 bases and the J gene lost 7 bases, with 10 bases spanning the gap. CDR1 is LGHDT, CDR2 YNNKEL, per germline (reference sequence). The CDR3 is 13 residues long. CDR3 DNA sequence: TGTGCCAGCAGCCAAGAAGTGGGCGGGGAGCAGTACTTC. Protein: CASSQEVGGEQYF.

Concerning this clone itself: The identical CDR3 is also encoded by other nucleotide sequences in the sample. V usage is TRBV5-1 and J usage is TRBJ2-7; possibly TRBD1 for D (5 bases). V lost 2 bases and J lost 0, with 9 bases in between. This CDR3 contains 14 residues. CDR1 is SGHRS, CDR2 YFSETQ, per germline. The CDR3 here is CASSFGDSSYEQYF. The CDR3 nucleotides are TGCGCCAGCAGCTTCGGAGACAGCTCCTACGAGCAGTACTTC.

The rearrangement links TRBV6-1 to TRBJ1-4, with TRBD1 matching 9 bases. The J segment lost 7 bases and the V segment lost 3 bases, leaving 3 bases of the junction unmatched. The germline CDR1 and CDR2 sequences are MNHNS and SASEGT. There are 14 residues in the CDR3. This CDR3 reads CASSDGQGSEKLFF. The DNA of the CDR3 is TGTGCCAGCAGTGATGGACAGGGGTCTGAAAAACTGTTTTTT.

In its sample, this clone was seen a few times. The rearrangement links TRBV7-2 to TRBJ2-2, with 7 nucleotides matching TRBD1. The CDR3 runs to 15 residues. The germline V gene has CDR1 SGHTA and CDR2 FQGNSA. V gave up 6 bases and J gave up 5 bases; unmatched junction bases: 9. The CDR3 here is CASRQGHLGTGELFF. The CDR3 nucleotides are TGTGCCAGCAGACAGGGGCATCTTGGAACCGGGGAGCTGTTTTTT.

This rearrangement joins TRBV5-6 to TRBJ1-1; maybe TRBD1 (5 bases). Germline V gene data show CDR1 as SGHDT and CDR2 as YYEEEE. V lost 2 bases and J lost 9, with 14 bases in between. This CDR3 region has 13 residues. The CDR3 DNA follows: TGTGCCAGCAGCTTTTGGGGGGACCCTAAAGCTTTCTTT. This sequence encodes CASSFWGDPKAFF.

By its share, this clone is medium-sized. V and J are TRBV5-8 and TRBJ2-1; 8 bases agree with TRBD1. This CDR3 contains 15 residues. V was pared by 0 bases and J by 4 bases, with 3 bases of the junction left unmatched. CDR1 and CDR2 from the germline V gene are SGHTS and YDEGEE. The CDR3 DNA follows: TGTGCCAGCAGCTTGGAGGGGACAGGTTACAATGAGCAGTTCTTC. It codes for CASSLEGTGYNEQFF. Combining the CDR3 with reference TRBV5-8 and TRBJ2-1 gives the whole variable domain EAGVTQSPTHLIKTRGQQATLRCSPISGHTSVYWYQQALGLGLQFLLWYDEGEERNRGNFPPRFSGRQFPNYSSELNVNALELEDSALYLCASSLEGTGYNEQFFGPGTRLTVL.

V usage is TRBV7-2 and J usage is TRBJ1-6; 7 nucleotides align to TRBD1. Germline V gene data show CDR1 as SGHTA and CDR2 as FQGNSA. The CDR3 totals 15 residues. J lost 9 bases, V lost 0 bases, and 5 bases had no gene match. The DNA of the CDR3 is TGTGCCAGCAGCTTAGCGCAGGGGGAGGTTTCACCCCTCCACTTT. Translation gives CASSLAQGEVSPLHF.

The chain carries TRBV11-3 and TRBJ1-1, with 7 bases aligning to TRBD1. The CDR3 loop spans 14 amino acids. Germline CDR1 is SGHNT and CDR2 is YENEEA. V lost 4 bases and J lost 1; bases outside the gene matches: 3. The CDR3 here is CASSYRDRNTEAFF. The CDR3 DNA sequence: TGTGCCAGCAGCTACCGGGACAGGAACACTGAAGCTTTCTTT.

This clone came up a few times. The CDR3 region is CASSRVTGLAGNTIYF. CDR3 nucleotide sequence: TGTGCCAGCAGCCGGGTGACAGGCCTGGCGGGAAACACCATATATTTT. The chain links TRBV3-1 (or the pseudogene TRBV3-2) to TRBJ1-3; possible D gene TRBD1, 6 bases. Trimming removed 4 bases from V and 4 bases from J, with 17 bases in between. This CDR3 has 16 amino acids. The germline V gene encodes CDR1 LGHDT and CDR2 YNNKEL (reference sequence).

The J gene is TRBJ2-7, the V gene TRBV11-3, with TRBD1 matching over 9 bases. Germline lookup yields CDR1 SGHNT and CDR2 YENEEA. CDR3 length equals 18 residues. V shed 0 bases and J 1 base; nucleotides not matched to a gene: 10. The CDR3 region has the DNA TGTGCCAGCAGCTTAGAAATGGGTGGGGGGACAGGGTCCTACGAGCAGTACTTC. Translation: CASSLEMGGGTGSYEQYF.

This CDR3 is CAWSRGSNYGYTF. The CDR3 DNA reads TGTGCCTGGAGTAGGGGTTCTAACTATGGCTACACCTTC. The chain employs TRBV30 and TRBJ1-2; tentatively, D is TRBD1 (5 bases). V dropped 2 bases and J dropped 0 bases, with 7 bases sitting between them. The CDR3 spans 13 residues. CDR1 and CDR2 (germline): GTSNPN, SVGIG (reference sequence).